These 17 T cell receptor beta chains came from one sample sequenced in a study of T-cell memory formation after mild COVID-19. TCRdb ran MiXCR on the 5' RACE reads and lists one entry per CDR3 protein. The sample holds about 390,000 distinct CDR3 sequences, approximately 15% seen once. Source material: PBMCs or a T cell subset sorted from them (not recorded which). The receptors stem from a man in his late teens or twenties who had mild COVID-19 (a few samples of this study predate the infection). Cell type and time point are not known.

There are a few counts of this clonotype. The V call is TRBV7-2, the J call TRBJ2-5; 7 bases are a match to TRBD1. Germline lookup yields CDR1 SGHTA and CDR2 FQGNSA. The CDR3 covers 16 residues. V shed 5 bases and J 0 bases; nucleotides not matched to a gene: 9. Here the CDR3 DNA reads TGTGCCAGCAGCCTAGAGGTAGGGGGCTACCAAGAGACCCAGTACTTC. Its protein is CASSLEVGGYQETQYF.

The chain combines TRBV4-3 with TRBJ1-5; no definite D call. The CDR3 consists of 16 residues. Per the germline V gene, CDR1 is LGHNA and CDR2 is YSLEER. V was pared by 0 bases and J by 1 base, with 10 bases between. CDR3 loop: CASSQDRGMSNQPQHF. CDR3 DNA: TGCGCCAGCAGCCAAGATCGGGGTATGAGCAATCAGCCCCAGCATTTT.

This clonotype was counted a few times. The rearrangement joins TRBV9 to TRBJ2-1; 8 bases match TRBD1. The J segment lost 2 bases and the V segment lost 3 bases, leaving 7 bases of the junction unmatched. Looked up from germline, CDR1 is SGDLS and CDR2 is YYNGEE. This CDR3 is 16 amino acids long. The CDR3 DNA reads TGTGCCAGCAGCGCCGGGACAGGTAGTCCCTACAATGAGCAGTTCTTC. It yields the protein CASSAGTGSPYNEQFF.

The chain links TRBV5-5 to TRBJ1-2; 12 bases line up with TRBD1. The CDR3 sequence is 16 residues long. The J segment lost 0 bases and the V segment lost 2 bases, leaving 2 bases of the junction unmatched. CDR1 is SGHKS, CDR2 YYEKEE, per germline (reference sequence). The CDR3 region has the DNA TGTGCCAGCAGCTTTGGGACAGGGGGCTCTAACTATGGCTACACCTTC. Translating gives CASSFGTGGSNYGYTF.

This clonotype turned up a few times. The chain uses TRBV6-5 and TRBJ2-1; perhaps TRBD2 as D (5 bases). Trimming pared 6 bases from V and 1 base from J, leaving 13 bases between. This CDR3 comprises 15 residues. Germline V gives CDR1 MNHEY, CDR2 SVGAGI. The CDR3 nucleotides are TGTGCCAGCAGACGGGCGGGCGAGTCCTACAATGAGCAGTTCTTC. As protein: CASRRAGESYNEQFF.

V and J are TRBV4-1 and TRBJ2-3, with D possibly being TRBD1 (6 bases). CDR1 and CDR2 (germline): MGHRA, YSYEKL. This CDR3 has 15 residues. V was cut by 5 bases and J by 0 bases, with 12 bases left in between. The CDR3 DNA follows: TGCGCCAGCAGCTCCCGGACAGCTAGCACAGATACGCAGTATTTT. It translates to CASSSRTASTDTQYF.

This clonotype has just a few counts. J is TRBJ2-1 and V is TRBV6-2 or TRBV6-3; weak D call: TRBD2 (6 bases). The CDR3 contains 16 residues. Per germline, CDR1 MNHEY and CDR2 SVGEGT. The germline V and J ends were trimmed by 5 bases and 3 bases, with 17 bases remaining between them. The CDR3 region is CASSPTVGSGYNEQFF. The DNA for the CDR3 is TGTGCCAGCAGTCCCACGGTAGGTAGCGGCTACAATGAGCAGTTCTTC.

This rearrangement joins TRBV7-3 to TRBJ2-3; 11 bases map to TRBD2. Germline V CDR1 and CDR2: SGHTA, FQGTGA. The CDR3 spans 15 residues. J lost 4 bases, V lost 5 bases, and 5 bases had no gene match. The CDR3 loop reads CASSRMTSGADTQYF. The CDR3 bases are TGTGCCAGCAGCCGGATGACTAGCGGGGCAGATACGCAGTATTTT. Supplemented by reference TRBV7-3 and TRBJ2-3, the full variable domain reads GAGVSQTPSNKVTEKGKYVELRCDPISGHTALYWYRQSLGQGPEFLIYFQGTGAADDSGLPNDRFFAVRPEGSVSTLKIQRTERGDSAVYLCASSRMTSGADTQYFGPGTRLTVL.

The chain couples TRBV6-2 or TRBV6-3 to TRBJ1-5; D not resolved. The CDR3 spans 17 residues. The germline CDR1 and CDR2 sequences are MNHEY and SVGEGT. The V end lost 2 bases, the J end lost 0 bases, and 14 bases lay between the germline ends. The CDR3 DNA follows: TGTGCCAGCAGTTACCGCGCGGGGAGTTATAGCAATCAGCCCCAGCATTTT. Protein product: CASSYRAGSYSNQPQHF.

This clonotype was counted many times. This rearrangement joins TRBV19 to TRBJ2-2; TRBD2 aligns across 8 bases. V lost 9 bases, J lost 0 bases, and 6 bases stayed unmatched. Germline V CDR1 and CDR2: LNHDA, SQIVND (reference sequence). The CDR3 spans 15 residues. Here the CDR3 reads CASSIGGANTGELFF. DNA of the CDR3: TGTGCCAGCAGCATCGGGGGGGCGAACACCGGGGAGCTGTTTTTT.

V and J are TRBV6-1 and TRBJ2-5; D is tentatively TRBD1 or TRBD2 (5 bases each). CDR1 MNHNS and CDR2 SASEGT come from the germline V gene. V lost 6 bases to trimming and J lost 2 bases, with 13 bases between them. The CDR3 runs 14 residues. In DNA form, the CDR3 reads TGTGCCAGCAGGCCCGGGGCAGGTCAAGAGACCCAGTACTTC. Protein product: CASRPGAGQETQYF.

The CDR3 DNA follows: TGTGCCATCAGTGAGTCTTGGGTCACTGAAGCTTTCTTT. As protein: CAISESWVTEAFF. The rearrangement uses TRBV10-3 and TRBJ1-1; D gene ambiguous. Per the germline V gene, CDR1 is ENHRY and CDR2 is SYGVKD. V was shortened by 0 bases and J by 4 bases, with 6 bases between the two germline ends. This CDR3 is 13 amino acids long.

This clonotype was detected ten times or more. The chain joins TRBV5-1 to TRBJ2-1, with D tentatively TRBD2 (6 bases). CDR1 SGHRS and CDR2 YFSETQ come from the germline V gene. V was trimmed by 4 bases and J by 4 bases, leaving 18 bases between them. The CDR3 has 16 amino acids. The CDR3 coding sequence is TGCGCCAGCAGCCCGGGACTCCACTCGTTGTACAATGAGCAGTTCTTC. Residues: CASSPGLHSLYNEQFF.

Here the CDR3 DNA reads TGTGCCAGCAGCAACAGGGTCCAAGAGACCCAGTACTTC. It yields the protein CASSNRVQETQYF. This chain uses TRBV6-5 with TRBJ2-5, with D possibly matching TRBD1 (6 bases). Germline V gene sequence: CDR1 MNHEY, CDR2 SVGAGI. Trimming shortened V by 6 bases and J by 1 base, and 9 bases separated the two germline ends. This CDR3 has 13 amino acids.

The chain recombines TRBV4-3 with TRBJ2-5, with D possibly being TRBD1 (6 bases). V lost 0 bases to trimming and J lost 4 bases, with 12 bases between them. Germline V lookup: CDR1 LGHNA, CDR2 YSLEER. The CDR3 totals 15 residues. This chain's CDR3 is CASSQDYQGPETQYF. CDR3 nucleotides: TGCGCCAGCAGCCAAGATTACCAGGGGCCAGAGACCCAGTACTTC.

This rearrangement joins TRBV20-1 to TRBJ1-1; D gene uncertain. Germline V gene data show CDR1 as DFQATT and CDR2 as SNEGSKA (reference sequence). V was shortened by 5 bases and J by 2 bases, with 15 bases between the two germline ends. The CDR3 covers 14 residues. CDR3 amino acids: CSAFPHGHNTEAFF. CDR3 coding DNA: TGCAGTGCTTTTCCACATGGGCATAACACTGAAGCTTTCTTT.

A few counts support this clonotype. The J gene is TRBJ1-6, the V gene TRBV25-1; D perhaps matches TRBD1 (6 bases). The germline gives CDR1 MGHDK, CDR2 SYGVNS. Trimming took off 2 bases at V and 7 bases at J, with 18 bases between the two ends. The CDR3 is 17 amino acids. The CDR3 loop is CASSERKGGHSNSPLHF. The DNA of the CDR3 is TGTGCCAGCAGTGAAAGGAAGGGGGGGCATAGCAATTCACCCCTCCACTTT.